Shown below are 9 T cell receptor beta chains from a single sample sequenced in a study of CD8 T cells in Susac syndrome. RNA amounts of about 0.5 to 1 ug underwent reverse transcription with random hexamers. One entry per CDR3 protein, called by TCRdb with MiXCR from the immunoSEQ multiplex PCR reads. The profile shows 200,000 to 300,000 distinct CDR3 sequences, 90% to 96% of them singletons. The sample was CD4+ T cells from PBMCs. The receptors were sampled from a human donor with Susac syndrome.

This sequence joins TRBV5-4 and TRBJ2-1; D is perhaps TRBD2 (5 bases). The CDR3 runs 13 residues. CDR1 is SGHNT, CDR2 YYREEE, per germline (reference sequence). V was clipped by 2 bases and J by 8 bases, with 11 bases between them. CDR3 DNA: TGTGCCAGCAGCTTCGACGAGCGGTATGAGCAGTTCTTC. It is translated as CASSFDERYEQFF. Supplemented by reference TRBV5-4 and TRBJ2-1, the full variable domain reads ETGVTQSPTHLIKTRGQQVTLRCSSQSGHNTVSWYQQALGQGPQFIFQYYREEENGRGNFPPRFSGLQFPNYSSELNVNALELDDSALYLCASSFDERYEQFFGPGTRLTVL.

The chain employs TRBV6-5 and TRBJ2-1; 8 bases map to TRBD2. V shed 10 bases, J shed 7 bases, and the junction held 9 bases outside the gene matches. Per the germline V gene, CDR1 is MNHEY and CDR2 is SVGAGI. The CDR3 consists of 13 residues. CDR3 residues: CATQRERRNEQFF. DNA for the CDR3: TGTGCCACCCAGCGGGAGAGGAGGAATGAGCAGTTCTTC.

V usage is TRBV30 and J usage is TRBJ2-1; 14 positions match TRBD2. The trim removed 3 bases at V and 9 bases at J, leaving 7 bases unmatched. The CDR3 covers 15 residues. CDR1 GTSNPN and CDR2 SVGIG come from the germline V gene (reference sequence). CDR3 region: CAWSAGTSGSGEQFF. CDR3 bases: TGTGCCTGGAGCGCTGGGACTAGCGGGAGTGGTGAGCAGTTCTTC.

The rearrangement uses TRBV7-9 and TRBJ2-5; 7 nucleotides agree with TRBD1. The ends lost 3 bases at V and 2 bases at J; junction bases unmatched: 9. CDR3 size: 16 residues. Germline assignment: CDR1 SEHNR and CDR2 FQNEAQ (reference sequence). The chain's CDR3 is CASSLRGGPQQETQYF. As DNA, the CDR3 is TGTGCCAGCAGCTTGAGAGGGGGCCCTCAACAAGAGACCCAGTACTTC.

The chain combines TRBV6-5 with TRBJ2-5; 10 nucleotides align to TRBD2. In germline, CDR1 is MNHEY, CDR2 SVGAGI. V lost 9 bases to trimming and J lost 1 base; unmatched junction nucleotides: 2. This CDR3 is 13 amino acids long. The CDR3 protein is CASSGRTQETQYF. CDR3 nucleotide sequence: TGTGCCAGTAGCGGGAGGACCCAAGAGACCCAGTACTTC.

Only one count was recorded for this clonotype. The genes are TRBV7-9 and TRBJ2-1, with 7 bases lining up with TRBD1. CDR3 length: 17 residues. Germline CDR1 and CDR2: SEHNR and FQNEAQ (reference sequence). With V trimmed by 5 bases and J by 0 bases, 10 bases remained unmatched. CDR3 in DNA: TGTGCCAGCAGCGAAGGCCTGGGACAGTACTCCTACAATGAGCAGTTCTTC. This translates into CASSEGLGQYSYNEQFF.

V and J are TRBV30 and TRBJ1-5; D uncertain. CDR1 and CDR2 from the germline V gene are GTSNPN and SVGIG (reference sequence). V was pared by 0 bases and J by 3 bases, with 6 bases between. This CDR3 contains 13 residues. The CDR3 is CAWSVTPNQPQHF. For the CDR3, the DNA is TGTGCCTGGAGTGTTACACCCAATCAGCCCCAGCATTTT.

The J gene is TRBJ2-7, the V gene TRBV30; D gene uncertain. Germline lookup yields CDR1 GTSNPN and CDR2 SVGIG (reference sequence). This CDR3 has 12 amino acids. V shed 2 bases and J shed 6 bases, with 11 bases lying between them. The CDR3 DNA follows: TGTGCCTGGAGTCCTAGGTACGGCGAGCAGTACTTC. Its translation is CAWSPRYGEQYF.

With regard to this clonotype: A read error may produce the germline difference seen at one junction end. The CDR3 nucleotides read TGTGCTAGCAGCTTAGGTCCAGTAGGGACCGGGGAGCTGTTTTTT. Its translation is CASSLGPVGTGELFF. V is TRBV7-7 and J is TRBJ2-2; D is uncertain. CDR3 length equals 15 residues. Germline lookup yields CDR1 SSHAT and CDR2 FNYEAQ (reference sequence).